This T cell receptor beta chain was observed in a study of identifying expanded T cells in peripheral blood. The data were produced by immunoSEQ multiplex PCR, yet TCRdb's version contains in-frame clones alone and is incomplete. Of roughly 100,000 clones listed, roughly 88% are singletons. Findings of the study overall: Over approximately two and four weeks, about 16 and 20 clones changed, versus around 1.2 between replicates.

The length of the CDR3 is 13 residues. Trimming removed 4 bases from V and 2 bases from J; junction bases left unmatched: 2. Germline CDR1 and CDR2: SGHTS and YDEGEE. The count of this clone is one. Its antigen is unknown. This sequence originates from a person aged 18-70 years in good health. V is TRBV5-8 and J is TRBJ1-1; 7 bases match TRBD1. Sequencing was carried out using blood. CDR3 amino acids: CASSRDSNTEAFF. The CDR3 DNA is TGTGCCAGCAGCCGGGACAGCAACACTGAAGCTTTCTTT.